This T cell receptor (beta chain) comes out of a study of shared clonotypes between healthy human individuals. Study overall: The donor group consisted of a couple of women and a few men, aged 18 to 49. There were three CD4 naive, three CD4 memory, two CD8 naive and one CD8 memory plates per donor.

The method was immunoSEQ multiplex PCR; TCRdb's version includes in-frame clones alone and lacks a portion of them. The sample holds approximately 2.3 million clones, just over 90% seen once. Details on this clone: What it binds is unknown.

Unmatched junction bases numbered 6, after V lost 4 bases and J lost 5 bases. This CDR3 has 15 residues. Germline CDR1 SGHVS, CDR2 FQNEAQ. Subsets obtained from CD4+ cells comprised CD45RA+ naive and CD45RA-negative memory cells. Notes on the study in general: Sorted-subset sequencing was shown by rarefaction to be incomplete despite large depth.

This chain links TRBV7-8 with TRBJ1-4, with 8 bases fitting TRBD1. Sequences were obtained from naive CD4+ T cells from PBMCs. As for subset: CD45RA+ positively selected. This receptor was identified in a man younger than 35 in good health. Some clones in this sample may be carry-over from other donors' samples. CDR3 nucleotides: TGTGCCAGCAGCTACGGGACAGGCAGAAATGAAAAACTGTTTTTT. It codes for CASSYGTGRNEKLFF.